This TCR beta chain comes out of a study of cytomegalovirus exposure and HLA in healthy donors. Overall study context: Some 85 million unique TCRs from HLA-typed donors were held in an early data release. For the approximately 410 genotyped donors, 80% to 90% fell within the Caucasian-associated ancestry cluster. Study-wide results and limits: The majority of TCR sequences were rare, yet some public TCRs appeared in many donors. Relative to equally common others, HLA-associated TCR beta chains showed greater clonal expansion in a later analysis.

Germline V lookup: CDR1 SEHNR, CDR2 FQNEAQ (reference sequence). V gave up 6 bases and J gave up 6 bases, with 21 bases separating them. The CDR3 has 15 residues. On this clone itself: Antigen: not known.

PCR used 60 Vbeta primers and 13 Jbeta primers. The assay was immunoSEQ multiplex PCR, and TCRdb's table has in-frame clones only and misses some. The data contain approximately 140,000 clones, about 82% of them singletons. This TCR derives from a man aged 30-40 years in good health and CMV-seronegative. Sequencing input: PBMCs. The chain recombines TRBV7-9 with TRBJ2-7; D is perhaps TRBD2 (6 bases). The CDR3 coding sequence is TGTGCCAGCAGTTCCACGCGGGGTGTAGTGTTCGAGCAGTACTTC. Amino acid sequence: CASSSTRGVVFEQYF.